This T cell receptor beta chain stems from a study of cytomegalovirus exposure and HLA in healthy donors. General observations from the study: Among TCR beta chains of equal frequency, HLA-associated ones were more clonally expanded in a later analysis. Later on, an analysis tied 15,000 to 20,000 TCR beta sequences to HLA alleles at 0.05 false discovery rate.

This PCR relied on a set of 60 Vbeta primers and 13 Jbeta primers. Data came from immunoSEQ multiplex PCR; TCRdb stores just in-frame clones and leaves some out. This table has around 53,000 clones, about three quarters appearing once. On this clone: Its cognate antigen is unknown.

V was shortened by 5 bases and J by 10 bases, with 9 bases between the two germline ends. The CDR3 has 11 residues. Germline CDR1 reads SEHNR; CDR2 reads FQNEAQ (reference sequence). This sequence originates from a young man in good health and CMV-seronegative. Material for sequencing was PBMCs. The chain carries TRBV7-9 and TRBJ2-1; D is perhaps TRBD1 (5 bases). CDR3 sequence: CASSPAGEQFF. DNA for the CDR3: TGTGCCAGCAGCCCCGCAGGGGAGCAGTTCTTC.